Listed below are T cell receptor beta chains from one sample, sequenced in a study of sequential checkpoint blockade in melanoma. Assay: immunoSEQ multiplex PCR; the TCRdb copy retains only in-frame clones and omits some. Seen here are 15,000 to 20,000 clones, 77% observed once, and the top ten hold around 30%. Sample: CD8+ T cells sorted from blood (inferred from file names), taken from a patient given nivolumab and ipilimumab in sequence. The receptors were gathered from a human donor with melanoma. Both conserved end residues are part of each CDR3. Not every row has a clone size; where given, it reads once, few, many or a size class.

V	size	J	CDR3
TRBV4-3	NA	TRBJ1-1	CASSQDPTGKNTEAFF
TRBV11-3	NA	TRBJ2-7	CASSPPGGGPEQYF
TRBV10-2	NA	TRBJ2-2	CATALQGLTGELFF
TRBV29-1	NA	TRBJ2-5	CSVDPGLAGEETQYF
TRBV9	NA	TRBJ2-3	CASSGAGGLDTQYF
TRBV5-1	few	TRBJ1-1	CASSFRAPGTEAFF
TRBV25-1	NA	TRBJ1-4	CASSGDRAREKLFF
TRBV4-1	once	TRBJ2-7	CASSHDRDEISEAYEQYF
TRBV27	NA	TRBJ1-5	CASSFNFIQPQHF
TRBV27	NA	TRBJ2-1	CASSSIARTAYNEQFF
TRBV27	NA	TRBJ2-2	CATGLAGVDTGELFF
TRBV27	once	TRBJ1-2	CASSFRDNYGYTF
TRBV27	NA	TRBJ2-7	CASSSQGSEQYF
TRBV29-1	NA	TRBJ2-3	CSVGLAGGPGYTQYF
TRBV10-2	NA	TRBJ2-7	CASSENPGGEQYF
TRBV30	NA	TRBJ1-5	CAWSGGQGVQPQHF
TRBV7-9	NA	TRBJ1-2	CASSPLDSNYGYTF
TRBV4-1	once	TRBJ2-2	CASSRSSSLAGGASGELFF
TRBV6-1	few	TRBJ2-7	CASSERGRAYEQYF
TRBV4-1	NA	TRBJ1-4	CASSSDQIREKLFF
TRBV2	NA	TRBJ2-7	CASSGADRDPYEQYF
TRBV7-9	NA	TRBJ2-1	CASSGTGKVNLNEQFF
TRBV5-5	NA	TRBJ1-2	CASSFLEGVWGYTF
TRBV10-1	NA	TRBJ2-7	CASSESSYEQYF
TRBV7-9	NA	TRBJ2-7	CASSLGGLRYEQYF
TRBV6-1	NA	TRBJ2-5	CASSQLAGDQETQYF
TRBV5-1	NA	TRBJ2-7	CASSSGTVVYEQYF